This T cell receptor (beta chain) comes out of a study of shared clonotypes between healthy human individuals. In the study overall: Donor ages ranged 18 to 49 years: a couple of women, a few men.

CD45RO-negative, CCR7-selected cells formed the naive CD8 fraction, which excluded terminally differentiated effector memory CD45RA+ cells. Profiling relied on immunoSEQ multiplex PCR, and the TCRdb table lists in-frame clones only, not all of them. Of some 2.1 million clones in the sample, about 95% were seen once. Between the trimmed V and J ends, which lost 2 bases and 0 bases, there was a span of 5 bases. This CDR3 region has 14 residues. Germline assignment: CDR1 MNHEY and CDR2 SMNVEV (reference sequence). This clone came up once. Distinct nucleotide sequences in the sample also encode this CDR3.

This sequence was found in a man between 18 and 29 years old in good health. The genes are TRBV27 and TRBJ1-5; D ambiguous. The sample comprised naive CD8+ T cells sorted from blood. The CDR3 region has the DNA TGTGCCAGCAGTTTAGCCTATAGCAATCAGCCCCAGCATTTT. Protein: CASSLAYSNQPQHF.